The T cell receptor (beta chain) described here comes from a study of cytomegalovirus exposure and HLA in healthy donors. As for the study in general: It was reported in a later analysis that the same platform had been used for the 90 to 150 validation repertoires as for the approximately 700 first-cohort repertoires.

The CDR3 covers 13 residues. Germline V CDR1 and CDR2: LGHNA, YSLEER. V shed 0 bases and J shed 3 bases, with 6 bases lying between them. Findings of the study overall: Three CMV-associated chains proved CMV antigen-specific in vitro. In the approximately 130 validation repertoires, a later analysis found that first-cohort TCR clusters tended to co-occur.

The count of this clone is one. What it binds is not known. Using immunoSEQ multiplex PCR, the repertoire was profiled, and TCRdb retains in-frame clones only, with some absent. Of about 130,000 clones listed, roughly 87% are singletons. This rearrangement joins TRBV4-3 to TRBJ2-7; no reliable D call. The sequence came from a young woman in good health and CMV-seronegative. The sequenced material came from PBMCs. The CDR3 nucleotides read TGCGCCAGCAGCCAAGAACAGCTCTACGAGCAGTACTTC. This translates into CASSQEQLYEQYF.